This record concerns one T cell receptor (beta chain) sequence. The data were taken from a study of cytomegalovirus exposure and HLA in healthy donors. For the study at large: The study's early data release held tens of millions of unique TCRs from HLA-typed donors.

CDR3 size: 16 residues. Germline values: CDR1 SNHLY, CDR2 FYNNEI. Trimming cost V 8 bases and J 0 bases, with 18 bases left between them. It was with 60 Vbeta and 13 Jbeta primers that the PCR ran. The data were produced by immunoSEQ multiplex PCR, yet TCRdb's version contains in-frame clones alone and is incomplete. The table has under 250,000 clones, approximately 80% seen once. Sequenced material: PBMCs. The TCR was taken from a boy aged 2 to 9 in good health and CMV-seronegative. The chain is built from TRBV2 and TRBJ2-3; D might be TRBD1 (5 bases). This CDR3 is CASLHWRGQSTDTQYF. The CDR3, as DNA: TGTGCCAGCTTACACTGGAGAGGACAAAGCACAGATACGCAGTATTTT.